Each of the 10 T cell receptor beta chains below was sequenced from the same sample in a study of cytotoxic CD8 clonotypes in ibrutinib-treated CLL. This table comes from immunoSEQ multiplex PCR, and its TCRdb copy is limited to in-frame clones, with some not included. The data hold 150,000 or so clones, with roughly 86% observed a single time. Sequences were derived from PBMCs, sampled after 12 months of ibrutinib treatment. The receptor set was obtained from a human donor with chronic lymphocytic leukemia.

V gene TRBV7-3 combines with J gene TRBJ2-2; TRBD1 is a possible D gene (6 bases). Germline lookup yields CDR1 SGHTA and CDR2 FQGTGA. Trimming cost V 5 bases and J 4 bases, with 17 bases left between them. The CDR3 is made up of 16 amino acids. CDR3 residues: CASSRLQGRGTGELFF. The CDR3, as DNA: TGTGCCAGCAGCAGATTACAGGGCCGAGGCACCGGGGAGCTGTTTTTT.

This clone was seen a handful of times. The V and J genes are TRBV18 and TRBJ2-5; unclear D gene. The CDR3 is 13 residues long. The V end lost 3 bases, the J end lost 0 bases, and 5 bases lay between the germline ends. Per germline, CDR1 KGHSH and CDR2 LQKENI. The CDR3 loop is CASSPQYQETQYF. The CDR3 DNA reads as TGTGCCAGCTCACCCCAATACCAAGAGACCCAGTACTTC.

The chain recombines TRBV29-1 with TRBJ1-2; 12 nucleotides align to TRBD1. The CDR3 covers 14 residues. Germline CDR1 and CDR2: SQVTM and ANQGSEA. V lost 6 bases, J lost 6 bases, and 8 bases stayed unmatched. The CDR3 DNA reads TGCAGCGTAAACCGGGACAGGGGGCTTCATGGCTACACCTTC. It is translated as CSVNRDRGLHGYTF.

The J gene is TRBJ2-4, the V gene TRBV25-1; tentative D call: TRBD2 (6 bases). Germline assignment: CDR1 MGHDK and CDR2 SYGVNS. The CDR3 covers 13 residues. Trimming pared 8 bases from V and 6 bases from J, leaving 14 bases between. The DNA for the CDR3 is TGTGCCAGCGGGCCCCCCGGGGGAAACATTCAGTACTTC. This codes for CASGPPGGNIQYF.

The chain joins TRBV29-1 to TRBJ2-1; TRBD1 matches at 7 bases. The V segment lost 7 bases and the J segment 12 bases; nucleotides outside the gene matches: 15. This CDR3 has 13 residues. Germline V gene sequence: CDR1 SQVTM, CDR2 ANQGSEA. The CDR3, as DNA: TGCAGCGCCCAGGGGGACCCATTATCAGGGCAGTTCTTC. Its protein is CSAQGDPLSGQFF.

This clone is medium-sized within its sample. The chain couples TRBV6-1 to TRBJ1-2; no clear D. Trimming stripped 6 bases from V and 3 bases from J, with 14 bases between. CDR1 and CDR2 (germline): MNHNS, SASEGT. CDR3 length equals 14 residues. The CDR3 DNA sequence: TGTGCCAGCAGCGAGGGCGATGAACACTATGGCTACACCTTC. This sequence encodes CASSEGDEHYGYTF.

V is TRBV29-1 and J is TRBJ1-4; D is undetermined. CDR1 and CDR2 (germline): SQVTM, ANQGSEA. V lost 7 bases, J lost 0 bases, and 3 bases lay in between. CDR3 length equals 11 residues. The CDR3 loop is CSGATNEKLFF. In DNA, the CDR3 is TGCAGCGGAGCAACTAATGAAAAACTGTTTTTT.

The count of this clone is one. The chain recombines TRBV19 with TRBJ2-5, with D perhaps matching TRBD2 (5 bases). From germline, CDR1 is LNHDA and CDR2 SQIVND (reference sequence). Trimming removed 3 bases from V and 1 base from J, with 9 bases in between. The CDR3 totals 14 residues. In nucleotides, the CDR3 is TGTGCCAGTAGTATCCAAGCGGCCCAAGAGACCCAGTACTTC. It specifies CASSIQAAQETQYF.

The chain is built from TRBV18 and TRBJ1-2, with 9 positions matching TRBD1. CDR3 length equals 13 residues. Germline V gives CDR1 KGHSH, CDR2 LQKENI. Trimming took 4 bases from V and 8 from J; bases not matched to a gene: 5. The CDR3 DNA follows: TGTGCCAGCTCACAAGACAGGGGGAGCGGCTACACCTTC. Translated, it gives CASSQDRGSGYTF.

This clone was detected many times. V is TRBV27 and J is TRBJ1-2; D unclear. V was clipped by 5 bases and J by 5 bases, with 21 bases between them. Germline V CDR1 and CDR2: MNHEY, SMNVEV (reference sequence). The CDR3 runs to 16 residues. The DNA of the CDR3 is TGTGCCAGCAGTCCGACCCCCCAGGCGACGGTATATGGCTACACCTTC. It encodes CASSPTPQATVYGYTF.